The subject of this entry is one TCR beta chain. Random hexamers were used to reverse transcribe roughly 0.45 to 1 ug of RNA. One entry per CDR3 protein, called by TCRdb with MiXCR from the immunoSEQ multiplex PCR reads. The sample yields approximately 200,000 distinct CDR3 sequences, around 95% seen once. The data were obtained in a study of CD8 T cells in Susac syndrome. The CDR3 has 15 amino acids. V lost 5 bases and J lost 2, with 15 bases in between. In germline, CDR1 is SGHTA, CDR2 FQGTGA. V and J are TRBV7-3 and TRBJ1-1, with no clear D. The source of this sequence is a human donor with multiple sclerosis. Specimen: CD4+ T cells from PBMCs. Written as DNA, the CDR3 is TGTGCCAGCAGCCCCGGACCTCTCCCTAACACTGAAGCTTTCTTT. This encodes CASSPGPLPNTEAFF.